A single sample is the source of the 21 T cell receptor beta chains below, sequenced in a study of shared clonotypes between healthy human individuals. The method was immunoSEQ multiplex PCR; TCRdb's version includes in-frame clones alone and lacks a portion of them. The data show under 1,100,000 clones, approximately 72% seen once. Specimen: memory CD4+ T cells sorted from blood. Subset meaning: CD45RA-negative fraction. The receptors here all came from a young man in good health.

The rearrangement links TRBV7-9 to TRBJ1-1, with 7 positions matching TRBD1. The CDR3 totals 14 residues. With V trimmed by 2 bases and J by 7 bases, 7 bases remained unmatched. Germline assignment: CDR1 SEHNR and CDR2 FQNEAQ (reference sequence). CDR3 nucleotide sequence: TGTGCCAGCAGCTTACGACAGGGCAGGGATGAAGCTTTCTTT. It yields the protein CASSLRQGRDEAFF.

The chain joins TRBV6-1 to TRBJ2-7; TRBD1 might be the D (8 bases). Germline lookup yields CDR1 MNHNS and CDR2 SASEGT. V gave up 4 bases and J gave up 4 bases, with 23 bases separating them. The CDR3 loop spans 17 amino acids. For the CDR3, the DNA is TGTGCCAGCAGTGCCGGGGGGCTGACAGGGGCAAAATACGAGCAGTACTTC. Amino acid sequence: CASSAGGLTGAKYEQYF.

The V and J genes are TRBV30 and TRBJ2-5; maybe TRBD2 (6 bases). Trimming took off 0 bases at V and 0 bases at J, with 14 bases between the two ends. This CDR3 has 16 residues. Germline CDR1 is GTSNPN and CDR2 is SVGIG (reference sequence). CDR3 sequence (DNA): TGTGCCTGGAGTGTACTACGGGGGAAGTACCAAGAGACCCAGTACTTC. Encoded protein: CAWSVLRGKYQETQYF.

The CDR3 nucleotides are TGCGCCAGCAGCCCAGGGGCGAACACTGAAGCTTTCTTT. Its protein product is CASSPGANTEAFF. The chain carries TRBV10-1 and TRBJ1-1; D is possibly TRBD1 (6 bases). V was pared by 6 bases and J by 1 base, with 9 bases between. Germline values: CDR1 WNHNN, CDR2 SYGVQD (reference sequence). The CDR3 is made up of 13 amino acids.

The rearrangement joins TRBV27 to TRBJ2-7; possibly TRBD2 for D (6 bases). The CDR3 consists of 13 residues. The germline V gene encodes CDR1 MNHEY and CDR2 SMNVEV (reference sequence). Trimming shortened V by 5 bases and J by 5 bases, and 13 bases separated the two germline ends. DNA of the CDR3: TGTGCCAGCAGTGAAAGCCGGGAGCACGAGCAGTACTTC. The encoded protein is CASSESREHEQYF.

V usage is TRBV7-9 and J usage is TRBJ1-1; 7 bases map to TRBD1. CDR1 and CDR2 from the germline V gene are SEHNR and FQNEAQ (reference sequence). This CDR3 is built from 15 residues. J was trimmed by 4 bases and V by 5 bases; bases with no gene match: 10. DNA for the CDR3: TGTGCCAGCAGCGAACAGGGGATGTTTGCCACTGAAGCTTTCTTT. It yields the protein CASSEQGMFATEAFF.

The rearrangement links TRBV29-1 to TRBJ2-1; 14 bases match TRBD2. The V gene's germline CDR1 is SQVTM and CDR2 ANQGSEA. The trim removed 6 bases at V and 4 bases at J, leaving 11 bases unmatched. The CDR3 sequence is 17 residues long. The CDR3 coding sequence is TGCAGCGTCGTCACCGGGACTAGCGGGGGCGTATACAATGAGCAGTTCTTC. It yields the protein CSVVTGTSGGVYNEQFF.

The chain is built from TRBV5-8 and TRBJ2-4; 7 bases are a match to TRBD1. The CDR3 is 13 amino acids. Germline CDR1 SGHTS, CDR2 YDEGEE. The V segment lost 0 bases and the J segment 15 bases; nucleotides outside the gene matches: 9. This CDR3 reads CASSLGGSTGRYF. CDR3 bases: TGTGCCAGCAGCTTGGGAGGATCGACAGGGAGGTACTTC.

The rearrangement uses TRBV18 and TRBJ2-2; tentative D call: TRBD1 (5 bases). Trimming removed 3 bases from V and 5 bases from J, with 13 bases in between. The V gene's germline CDR1 is KGHSH and CDR2 LQKENI. CDR3 length: 15 amino acids. CDR3 protein: CASSPSTERTGELFF. CDR3 DNA: TGTGCCAGCTCACCCTCGACAGAGAGGACCGGGGAGCTGTTTTTT.

The rearrangement links TRBV9 to TRBJ2-1; D call uncertain. Germline CDR1 and CDR2: SGDLS and YYNGEE. V was cut by 2 bases and J by 9 bases, with 9 bases left in between. The CDR3 length is 12 residues. CDR3 loop: CASSVGFGEQFF. In DNA, the CDR3 is TGTGCCAGCAGCGTTGGGTTTGGTGAGCAGTTCTTC.

The V gene is TRBV6-1, the J gene TRBJ2-3; D is unresolved. The CDR3 sequence is 13 residues long. Germline lookup yields CDR1 MNHNS and CDR2 SASEGT. V was cut by 1 base and J by 5 bases, with 7 bases left in between. The CDR3 sequence is CASSEVPGDTQYF. The CDR3 DNA is TGTGCCAGCAGTGAAGTTCCGGGAGATACGCAGTATTTT.

The chain links TRBV4-2 to TRBJ1-4; no clear D. CDR1 and CDR2 (germline): LGHNA, YNFKEQ. The CDR3 runs 15 residues. The V gene lost 1 base and the J gene lost 8 bases, with 14 bases spanning the gap. The CDR3 sequence: CASSQAEGPWEKLFF. DNA for the CDR3: TGTGCCAGCAGCCAAGCAGAGGGTCCTTGGGAAAAACTGTTTTTT.

As to this clone: Other DNA sequences in the sample encode the same CDR3. The V gene is TRBV5-6, the J gene TRBJ2-5, with TRBD2 identical over 8 bases. Per germline, CDR1 SGHDT and CDR2 YYEEEE. V shed 4 bases, J shed 3 bases, and the junction held 5 bases outside the gene matches. The CDR3 sequence is 14 residues long. The CDR3 region is CASSPSGREETQYF. In nucleotides, the CDR3 is TGTGCCAGCAGCCCGAGCGGGAGAGAAGAGACCCAGTACTTC.

With respect to this clone: Within the sample, other DNA sequences also encode this same CDR3. The chain employs TRBV7-2 and TRBJ2-7; 11 bases match TRBD2. This CDR3 region has 16 residues. Germline CDR1 and CDR2: SGHTA and FQGNSA. The ends lost 3 bases at V and 1 base at J; junction bases unmatched: 5. The CDR3 DNA follows: TGTGCCAGCAGCTTCCCCCCTAGCGGGAGGTCCTACGAGCAGTACTTC. As protein: CASSFPPSGRSYEQYF.

This rearrangement joins TRBV19 to TRBJ1-2; 8 bases are shared with TRBD1. CDR3 length: 17 amino acids. With V trimmed by 5 bases and J by 4 bases, 15 bases remained unmatched. In germline, CDR1 is LNHDA, CDR2 SQIVND (reference sequence). The CDR3 loop is CASSLRQGARVGYGYTF. The CDR3 DNA is TGTGCCAGTAGTCTAAGGCAGGGGGCGCGAGTTGGCTATGGCTACACCTTC.

V and J are TRBV7-2 and TRBJ2-3; D perhaps matches TRBD2 (6 bases). V lost 1 base to trimming and J lost 4 bases, with 12 bases between them. The CDR3 contains 15 residues. Germline V gene data show CDR1 as SGHTA and CDR2 as FQGNSA. The CDR3 DNA sequence: TGTGCCAGCAGCTTAGTACGGAGGGGTCCAGATACGCAGTATTTT. This translates into CASSLVRRGPDTQYF.

The chain couples TRBV28 to TRBJ1-2; 7 bases line up with TRBD1. The CDR3 is 14 amino acids. In germline, CDR1 is MDHEN, CDR2 SYDVKM. Germline trimming cut 6 bases from V and 7 bases from J; bases unmatched to any gene: 11. This CDR3 reads CASSRSGTEGGYTF. The CDR3 DNA reads as TGTGCCAGCAGCCGATCCGGGACAGAGGGTGGCTACACCTTC.

This sequence joins TRBV29-1 and TRBJ2-1, with D unclear. V lost 3 bases and J 9 bases, leaving 12 bases between the germline ends. Germline V CDR1 and CDR2: SQVTM, ANQGSEA. This CDR3 has 12 amino acids. CDR3 sequence reads: CSVELFSTEQFF. The CDR3 DNA is TGCAGCGTTGAGCTATTCTCCACTGAGCAGTTCTTC.

The sample holds a few counts of this clone. Other DNA sequences within the sample encode an identical CDR3. The chain links TRBV10-3 to TRBJ1-6; a possible D gene is TRBD1 (5 bases). Per germline, CDR1 ENHRY and CDR2 SYGVKD. V was trimmed by 3 bases and J by 6 bases, leaving 12 bases between them. The CDR3 is 15 amino acids. CDR3 amino acids: CAISELGTANSPLHF. For the CDR3, the DNA is TGTGCCATCAGTGAACTCGGGACGGCTAATTCACCCCTCCACTTT.

This clone was recorded a few times. The chain combines TRBV5-6 with TRBJ2-7; perhaps TRBD1 as D (5 bases). The CDR3 loop spans 13 amino acids. V dropped 5 bases and J dropped 7 bases, with 16 bases sitting between them. The germline gives CDR1 SGHDT, CDR2 YYEEEE. CDR3 residues: CASSLMGSGEQYF. The CDR3 coding sequence is TGTGCCAGCAGTTTGATGGGGTCAGGGGAGCAGTACTTC.

The chain employs TRBV6-5 and TRBJ2-7, with D tentatively TRBD2 (6 bases). The CDR3 has 15 residues. CDR1 is MNHEY, CDR2 SVGAGI, per germline. V lost 8 bases and J lost 1, with 18 bases in between. The CDR3 coding sequence is TGTGCCAGCCGCCCCCCCCTAGCGAAGTCCTACGAGCAGTACTTC. It is translated as CASRPPLAKSYEQYF.